This is a list of T cell receptor beta chains from one sample in a study of OX40 agonist ivuxolimab in advanced cancers. Only in-frame clones appear in the TCRdb table, and some are missing; sequencing was by immunoSEQ multiplex PCR. The sample lists 90,000 to 150,000 clones; 75% to 90% were seen once. Specimen: CD4+ or CD8+ T cells sorted from blood, collected in a trial of the OX40 agonist ivuxolimab. These receptors all come from an adult with an advanced solid tumor such as melanoma, head and neck, liver or kidney cancer. CDR3s include the opening cysteine and the closing phenylalanine or tryptophan. The D gene is left open where the match is weak. Not all rows give a size; the values are once, few, many and, for expanded clones, a class.

j_call d_call v_call clone_size cdr3_aa cdr3_nt
TRBJ1-1 NA TRBV28 NA CASILRVGNTEAFF TGTGCCAGCATCCTAAGGGTGGGAAACACTGAAGCTTTCTTT
TRBJ2-5 NA TRBV2 NA CASGGTIGETQYF TGTGCCAGCGGAGGGACAATAGGAGAGACCCAGTACTTC
TRBJ2-3 NA TRBV11-2 NA CASSFYRADTQYF TGTGCCAGCAGCTTTTACCGGGCAGATACGCAGTATTTT
TRBJ1-3 NA TRBV5-1 NA CASSLGGASSGNTIYF TGCGCCAGCAGCCTGGGAGGGGCGAGCTCTGGAAACACCATATATTTT
TRBJ1-4 NA TRBV28 NA CASSYPGGPNEKLFF TGTGCCAGCAGTTATCCGGGAGGGCCTAATGAAAAACTGTTTTTT
TRBJ1-2 TRBD1 TRBV28 NA CASNADRGPSGYTF TGTGCCAGCAACGCGGACAGGGGGCCCTCTGGCTACACCTTC
TRBJ1-5 NA TRBV2 NA CASTGPGGSNQPQHF TGTGCCAGCACAGGCCCCGGGGGGAGCAATCAGCCCCAGCATTTT
TRBJ2-5 NA TRBV5-4 NA CASSFFGVQETQYF TGTGCCAGCAGCTTCTTCGGGGTACAAGAGACCCAGTACTTC
TRBJ2-4 TRBD2 TRBV9 NA CASSQTSGTSGGRGNIQYF TGTGCCAGCAGCCAAACGTCTGGGACTAGCGGGGGACGCGGGAACATTCAGTACTTC
TRBJ1-2 NA TRBV28 NA CASTDGLTPYGYTF TGTGCCAGCACCGACGGGCTGACCCCCTATGGCTACACCTTC
TRBJ1-2 NA TRBV20-1 NA CSARRDYGYTF TGCAGTGCTAGACGGGACTATGGCTACACCTTC
TRBJ2-7 NA TRBV6-1 NA CASGTFWEQYF TGTGCCAGCGGGACTTTTTGGGAGCAGTACTTC
TRBJ1-3 NA TRBV28 NA CASRVANSGNTIYF TGTGCCAGCAGGGTCGCGAACTCTGGAAACACCATATATTTT
TRBJ2-4 TRBD2 TRBV19 NA CASSKGLAGGKSKNIQYF TGTGCCAGTAGTAAGGGACTAGCGGGCGGCAAATCCAAAAACATTCAGTACTTC
TRBJ1-6 NA TRBV7-2 NA CASSLGDDNSPLHF TGTGCCAGCAGCTTAGGGGACGATAATTCACCCCTCCACTTT
TRBJ2-7 TRBD1 TRBV27 NA CASSMRGQGSYEQYF TGTGCCAGCTCTATGCGCGGACAGGGCTCCTACGAGCAGTACTTC
TRBJ1-6 NA TRBV5-4 NA CASSFLGNSPLHF TGTGCCAGCAGCTTCCTGGGGAATTCACCCCTCCACTTT
TRBJ2-4 NA TRBV27 NA CASSSHWGGQPQTKNIQYF TGTGCCAGCAGCTCTCACTGGGGGGGACAGCCACAAACCAAAAACATTCAGTACTTC
TRBJ2-1 TRBD2 TRBV19 NA CASSIVTSGAYNEQFF TGTGCCAGTAGTATAGTAACTAGCGGGGCCTACAATGAGCAGTTCTTC
TRBJ2-7 NA TRBV25-1 few CASSVPGWEYEQYF TGTGCCAGCAGTGTTCCGGGTTGGGAATACGAGCAGTACTTC
TRBJ1-2 NA TRBV14 NA CASSYGVVGYTF TGTGCCAGCAGCTATGGGGTGGTCGGCTACACCTTC
TRBJ2-1 TRBD2 TRBV27 NA CASSFSKLASIYNEQFF TGTGCCAGCAGTTTCTCCAAACTAGCGAGCATCTACAATGAGCAGTTCTTC
TRBJ2-5 NA TRBV28 NA CASSLGGTGETQYF TGTGCCAGCAGTTTGGGGGGAACAGGGGAGACCCAGTACTTC
TRBJ1-4 TRBD1 TRBV5-8 NA CASSIGQGGEKLFF TGTGCCAGCAGCATCGGACAGGGCGGGGAAAAACTGTTTTTT
TRBJ2-5 NA TRBV2 NA CASSGPGETQYF TGTGCCAGCAGCGGACCGGGAGAGACCCAGTACTTC
TRBJ1-4 TRBD1 TRBV7-2 NA CASSFDRGAEKLFF TGTGCCAGCAGCTTTGACAGGGGGGCTGAAAAACTGTTTTTT
TRBJ2-3 NA TRBV7-2 NA CASSLRRGASSRTDTQYF TGTGCCAGCAGCTTAAGGAGGGGGGCCTCATCTCGCACAGATACGCAGTATTTT
TRBJ2-1 TRBD2 TRBV7-9 NA CASSSYPGTKGNEQFF TGTGCCAGCAGCTCCTACCCCGGGACTAAGGGCAATGAGCAGTTCTTC
TRBJ1-5 TRBD1 TRBV6-1 NA CASTSGQGVNQPQHF TGTGCCAGCACCTCGGGACAGGGGGTAAATCAGCCCCAGCATTTT
TRBJ2-7 NA TRBV28 NA CASTTGALDKLSYEQYF TGTGCCAGCACTACGGGGGCCTTAGATAAATTATCCTACGAGCAGTACTTC
TRBJ1-2 NA TRBV30 NA CAWKGGSNYGYTF TGTGCCTGGAAGGGGGGTTCCAACTATGGCTACACCTTC
TRBJ1-2 NA TRBV7-2 few CASSLDWGNYGYTF TGTGCCAGCAGCTTAGACTGGGGGAACTATGGCTACACCTTC
TRBJ2-7 NA TRBV10-3 NA CAISGEPNSEQYF TGTGCCATCAGTGGGGAACCGAACTCCGAGCAGTACTTC
TRBJ1-2 NA TRBV28 NA CVTGGENYGYTF TGTGTTACGGGGGGGGAGAACTATGGCTACACCTTC
TRBJ2-3 TRBD2 TRBV7-8 NA CASSLWRGGAADTQYF TGTGCCAGCAGCTTATGGCGCGGGGGGGCTGCAGATACGCAGTATTTT
TRBJ2-3 TRBD2 TRBV28 NA CASSSSRGGGRDTQYF TGTGCCAGCAGTTCCTCCCGCGGGGGGGGAAGAGATACGCAGTATTTT
TRBJ2-3 NA TRBV5-1 once CASSLVSRVDTQYF TGCGCCAGCAGCTTGGTGTCAAGAGTGGATACGCAGTATTTT
TRBJ2-4 TRBD1 TRBV30 NA CAWSQGAVAKNIQYF TGTGCCTGGAGTCAGGGGGCCGTAGCCAAAAACATTCAGTACTTC
TRBJ1-1 TRBD1 TRBV5-1 NA CASRTGTENTEAFF TGCGCCAGCAGAACCGGGACAGAGAACACTGAAGCTTTCTTT
TRBJ2-1 TRBD2 TRBV7-9 NA CASSPVGGLGNEQFF TGTGCCAGCAGCCCAGTCGGGGGGTTGGGGAATGAGCAGTTCTTC
TRBJ2-1 NA TRBV29-1 NA CSVGQDNEQFF TGCAGCGTTGGACAGGACAATGAGCAGTTCTTC
TRBJ2-5 TRBD2 TRBV14 NA CASSPWEGIQETQYF TGTGCCAGCAGCCCTTGGGAGGGAATCCAAGAGACCCAGTACTTC
TRBJ1-6 NA TRBV7-9 NA CASSLTEGGGNSPLHF TGTGCCAGCAGCTTAACTGAGGGCGGAGGGAATTCACCCCTCCACTTT
TRBJ1-4 NA TRBV5-1 NA CASSLRLQSNEKLFF TGCGCCAGCAGCTTAAGGCTCCAATCTAATGAAAAACTGTTTTTT
TRBJ1-4 NA TRBV11-2 NA CASSLGGALEKLFF TGTGCCAGCAGCTTAGGGGGGGCCTTGGAAAAACTGTTTTTT
TRBJ2-7 TRBD2 TRBV28 NA CASSPPGGGESKQYF TGTGCCAGCAGTCCTCCGGGCGGGGGAGAATCCAAGCAGTACTTC
TRBJ1-1 NA TRBV28 NA CASSEPTQAENTEAFF TGTGCCAGCAGCGAACCCACCCAAGCAGAGAACACTGAAGCTTTCTTT
TRBJ2-1 TRBD2 TRBV7-9 NA CASSLRAGGSYNEQFF TGTGCCAGCAGCCTCCGAGCGGGGGGATCCTACAATGAGCAGTTCTTC
TRBJ2-7 NA TRBV7-9 NA CASSLDTYEQYF TGTGCCAGCAGCTTAGACACGTACGAGCAGTACTTC
TRBJ1-5 NA TRBV18 NA CASSPAGTGDNQPQHF TGTGCCAGCTCACCCGCCGGTACGGGTGACAATCAGCCCCAGCATTTT
TRBJ2-7 NA TRBV9 NA CASSVRGQEDEQYF TGTGCCAGCAGCGTCCGGGGGCAGGAAGACGAGCAGTACTTC
TRBJ1-1 NA TRBV10-2 NA CASSVGGPEAFF TGCGCCAGCAGTGTAGGGGGACCTGAAGCTTTCTTT
TRBJ1-2 NA TRBV10-2 NA CASSESSLAGYTF TGCGCCAGCAGTGAGTCGAGCCTAGCAGGCTACACCTTC
TRBJ2-3 TRBD2 TRBV18 NA CASSPRPSGGLTSDTQYF TGTGCCAGCTCACCCCGCCCTAGCGGGGGGCTGACTTCAGATACGCAGTATTTT
TRBJ2-1 NA TRBV7-2 NA CASSQADTKFF TGTGCCAGCAGCCAGGCGGACACAAAGTTCTTC
TRBJ1-4 NA TRBV5-1 NA CASSTGRREKLFF TGCGCCAGCAGCACGGGACGTCGGGAAAAACTGTTTTTT
TRBJ1-2 TRBD1 TRBV7-8 once CASSPPGQGARGYTF TGTGCCAGCAGCCCCCCGGGACAGGGGGCGCGGGGCTACACCTTC
TRBJ1-1 TRBD1 TRBV19 NA CASRAIGTGTTEAFF TGTGCCAGTAGAGCGATTGGGACAGGGACCACTGAAGCTTTCTTT
TRBJ1-1 TRBD1 TRBV5-5 NA CASSLVGGSTEAFF TGTGCCAGCAGCTTGGTAGGGGGCAGTACTGAAGCTTTCTTT